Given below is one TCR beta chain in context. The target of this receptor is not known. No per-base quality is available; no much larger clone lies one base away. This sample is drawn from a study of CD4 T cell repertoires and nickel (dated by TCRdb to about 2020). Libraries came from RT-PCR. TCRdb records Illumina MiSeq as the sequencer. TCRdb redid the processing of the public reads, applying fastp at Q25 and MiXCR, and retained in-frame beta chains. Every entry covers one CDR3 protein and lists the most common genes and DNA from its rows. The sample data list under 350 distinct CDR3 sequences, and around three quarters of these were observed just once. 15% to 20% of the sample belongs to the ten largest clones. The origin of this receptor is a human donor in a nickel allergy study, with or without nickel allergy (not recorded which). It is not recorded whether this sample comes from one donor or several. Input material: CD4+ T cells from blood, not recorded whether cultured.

The CDR3 reads CASKANEKLFF. The bases are TGTGCCAGCAAGGCTAATGAAAAACTGTTTTTT. The chain was built from TRBV12-3 or TRBV12-4 and TRBJ1-4; confidence is insufficient to name the D gene. Its CDR3 holds 11 amino acids, cysteine through phenylalanine. Only CDR3 DNA remains: 33 bases, in frame from the first base. V is pared back by 7 bases and J by 3 bases, with 3 bases lying between the germline termini.